A selection of T cell receptor beta chains follows, all from one sample in a study of T-cell reconstitution after alpha-beta-depleted transplantation in children. TCRdb reprocessed the PCR reads with MiXCR, giving one entry per CDR3 protein. The sample has roughly 790,000 distinct CDR3 sequences, roughly 15% seen once. The sequenced sample was PBMCs, mostly from graft donor cells, obtained 360 days after TCRalphabeta/CD19-depleted stem cell transplant. These receptors were obtained from a male patient between 5 and 17 years old who had a stem cell transplant for acute lymphoblastic leukemia, so the T cells may come from the graft donor. The CDR3 runs from the conserved cysteine through the conserved F or W. The D gene is left open where the match is weak. Clone size is shown for a subset of rows, as once, few, many or a class of expanded clone.

abundance,v_gene,j_gene,d_gene,CDR3aa,CDR3nt
few,TRBV20-1,TRBJ2-3,TRBD2,CSARPSLAGGLDTQYF,TGCAGTGCTAGACCCAGCCTAGCGGGAGGGTTAGATACGCAGTATTTT
many,TRBV4-1,TRBJ2-3,-,CASSQDRYTQYF,TGCGCCAGCAGCCAAGATAGGTATACGCAGTATTTT
few,TRBV11-3,TRBJ1-2,TRBD1,CASSFRTGNGYTF,TGTGCCAGCAGCTTCCGGACAGGCAATGGCTACACCTTC
-,TRBV9,TRBJ2-1,-,CASSPSPRGNEQFF,TGTGCCAGCAGCCCCTCCCCGAGGGGGAATGAGCAGTTCTTC
-,TRBV7-9,TRBJ2-3,TRBD2,CAINGLADTDTQYF,TGTGCCATCAACGGGCTAGCGGACACAGATACGCAGTATTTT
many,TRBV7-9,TRBJ2-5,-,CASSLFIVPEETQYF,TGTGCCAGCAGCCTATTTATAGTACCTGAGGAGACCCAGTACTTC
few,TRBV12-3/TRBV12-4,TRBJ2-5,TRBD2,CASSLMASGRGQETQYF,TGTGCCAGCAGTTTAATGGCTAGCGGGAGAGGCCAAGAGACCCAGTACTTC
-,TRBV6-5,TRBJ1-1,-,CASSYSVGELNTEAFF,TGTGCCAGCAGTTACTCGGTTGGGGAATTGAACACTGAAGCTTTCTTT
-,TRBV20-1,TRBJ2-1,TRBD2,CSASSPGLGHNEQFF,TGCAGTGCTAGCTCGCCCGGACTAGGACACAATGAGCAGTTCTTC
-,TRBV5-1,TRBJ2-5,-,CASSTGTPETQYF,TGCGCCAGCAGCACTGGGACGCCAGAGACCCAGTACTTC
few,TRBV4-1,TRBJ2-1,TRBD2,CASSQSTSGKLNEQFF,TGCGCCAGCAGCCAATCGACTAGCGGGAAACTCAATGAGCAGTTCTTC
-,TRBV30,TRBJ2-7,-,CAWSVGSYEQYF,TGTGCCTGGAGTGTAGGCTCCTACGAGCAGTACTTC
few,TRBV27,TRBJ2-2,-,CASSRRTSVLELFF,TGTGCCAGCAGCCGAAGGACCTCGGTACTGGAGCTGTTTTTT
few,TRBV10-1,TRBJ2-3,TRBD2,CASAGTSGSPGTDTQYF,TGCGCCAGCGCTGGGACTAGCGGGAGTCCTGGGACAGATACGCAGTATTTT
few,TRBV3-1,TRBJ2-4,TRBD1,CASSPQQGWLKNIQYF,TGTGCCAGCAGCCCGCAACAGGGGTGGCTGAAAAACATTCAGTACTTC
-,TRBV20-1,TRBJ2-3,TRBD2,CSARDTAGEGDTQYF,TGCAGTGCTAGAGATACGGCGGGAGAGGGGGATACGCAGTATTTT
few,TRBV12-3/TRBV12-4,TRBJ2-2,-,CASSPWQSGELFF,TGTGCCAGCAGTCCCTGGCAATCCGGGGAGCTGTTTTTT